Included here is one T cell receptor (beta chain) sequence, with context. RNA transcripts provided the source from which TCR beta CDR3 regions were amplified. With the HTBI primer set, the TCR CDR3 went through a first round of RT-PCR. MiXCR, applied by TCRdb to the multiplex PCR reads, yields one record per CDR3 protein. The table shows some 800,000 distinct CDR3 sequences, with about two fifths occurring only once. Isolation of PBMCs was performed on around 9.4 ml fresh peripheral blood. The germline V gene encodes CDR1 SGHAT and CDR2 FQNNGV. The CDR3 covers 17 residues. J lost 5 bases, V lost 4 bases, and 15 bases had no gene match. The data were obtained in a study of T cells in Graves' hyperthyroidism and ophthalmopathy.

Input material: blood. The sequence was obtained from a man younger than 35 with Graves' hyperthyroidism. The gene calls are TRBV11-2 and TRBJ1-2; TRBD1 matches at 8 bases. CDR3 bases: TGTGCCAGCAGCTCCTCCCGCGGAGACAGGGGATTGTATGGCTACACCTTC. Translating it yields CASSSSRGDRGLYGYTF.